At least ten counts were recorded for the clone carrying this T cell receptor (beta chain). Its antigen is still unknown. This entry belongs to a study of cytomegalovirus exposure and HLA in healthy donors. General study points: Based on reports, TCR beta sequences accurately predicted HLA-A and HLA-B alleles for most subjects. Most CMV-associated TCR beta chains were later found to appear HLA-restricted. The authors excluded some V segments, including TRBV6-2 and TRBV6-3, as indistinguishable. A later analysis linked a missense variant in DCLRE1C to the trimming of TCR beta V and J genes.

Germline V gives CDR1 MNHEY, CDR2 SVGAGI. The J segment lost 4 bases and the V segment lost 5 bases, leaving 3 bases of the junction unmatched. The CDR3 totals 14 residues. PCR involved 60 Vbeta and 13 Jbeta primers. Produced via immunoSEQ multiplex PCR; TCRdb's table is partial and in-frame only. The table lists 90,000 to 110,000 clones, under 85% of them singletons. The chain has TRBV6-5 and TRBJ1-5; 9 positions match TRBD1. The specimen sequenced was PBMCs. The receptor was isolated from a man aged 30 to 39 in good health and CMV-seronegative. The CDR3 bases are TGTGCCAGCAGTGCCGGGACAGGGAATCAGCCCCAGCATTTT. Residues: CASSAGTGNQPQHF.